Reported below is one T cell receptor (beta chain). What this receptor recognizes is not known. Base qualities were left out, and no much larger clone turns up one base away. Other DNA sequences in this specimen translate into the identical CDR3. V is trimmed back by 0 bases and J by 9 bases, and the junction contains 2 bases that no gene match accounts for. CDR1 MNHNY and CDR2 SVGAGI were looked up in the germline V gene (reference sequence). The CDR3 goes from the cysteine to the phenylalanine over 15 residues. The sequence is cut down to CDR3 DNA, 45 bases in frame from base 1. TCRbeta CDR3 regions were amplified from genomic DNA using the immunoSEQ Assay, a bias-controlled multiplex PCR. In the authors' own workflow: Nucleated cell counts per sample were estimated from amplification of reference gene primers within the assay. To quantify the absolute abundance of each unique TCRbeta CDR3 rearrangement, sequence reads were collapsed and filtered. For each sample, productive Simpson clonality was calculated as the square root of Simpson's diversity index over productive rearrangements. TCRdb re-hosts the immuneACCESS table, in-frame sequences only. Its copies lack some clones; in the studies checked, an unresolved V gene accounts for under half of them, and the cause for the rest is not known. Clonal size and the V and J genes are those of that table, whereas D and trimming came from the DNA. The table for this sample lists 100,000 to 110,000 clones; just under 80% of them were counted only once. Around an eighth of the sample is held by the ten biggest clonotypes.

Collaborating institutions collected whole blood in K2EDTA tubes following their own protocols. For TCRbeta analysis, collaborator samples were shipped as frozen whole blood, as isolated PBMCs, or as DNA extracted from either sample type. This specimen comes from a study of blood T cell repertoires in COVID-19 (dated by TCRdb to between 2020 and 2021). Looking at the study overall: Collaborator samples came from the United States, Italy and Spain and covered acute and convalescent phases of COVID-19. Deeply sampled blood TCRbeta repertoires from subjects exposed to, actively infected with, or recovered from COVID-19 were included in the dataset. The prospective study material was composed of cDNA or gDNA derived from T cells, B-cell-depleted T cells, or PBMCs. HLA class I and class II types, where available, came from metadata supplied by the sample provider rather than from assay-based typing. The sample metadata nearly always contained a de-identified subject ID, COVID-19 status, age in years and sex. Samples came from the ongoing ImmuneRACE study (first 160 participants) plus 1,254 subjects from 6 global collaborators. The repertoires were made available in a free public database intended to serve as a resource for research on the immune response to SARS-CoV-2. Study-level results and caveats: How much clinical and demographic metadata was included differed by source and by participant, and the metadata was provided uncurated.

In this chain, TRBV6-6 is recombined with TRBJ1-6; a stretch of 10 junction bases matches TRBD1. The clonotype originates from a woman aged 70-85 years with acute or convalescent COVID-19. The sample comprised peripheral blood. The nucleotides are TGTGCCAGCAGTTACTCTCGGGACAGGGGTTCACCCCTCCACTTT. This encodes CASSYSRDRGSPLHF.